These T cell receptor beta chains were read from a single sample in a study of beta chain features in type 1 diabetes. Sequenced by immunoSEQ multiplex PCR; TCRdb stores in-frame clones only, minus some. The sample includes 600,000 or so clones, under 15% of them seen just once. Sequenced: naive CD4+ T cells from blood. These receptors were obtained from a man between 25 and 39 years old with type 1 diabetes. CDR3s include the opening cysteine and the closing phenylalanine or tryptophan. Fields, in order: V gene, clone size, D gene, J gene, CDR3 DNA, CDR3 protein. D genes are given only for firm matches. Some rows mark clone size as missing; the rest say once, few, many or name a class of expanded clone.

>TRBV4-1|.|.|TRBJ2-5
TGCGCCAGCAGCCAAGATCCGGGGTCGGAGACCCAGTACTTC
CASSQDPGSETQYF
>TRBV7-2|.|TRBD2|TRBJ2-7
TGTGCCAGCAGCCGACTAGCAGCCTACGAGCAGTACTTC
CASSRLAAYEQYF
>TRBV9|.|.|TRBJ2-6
TGTGCCAGCAGCGTATTGGCTGCGGCCTCTGGGGCCAACGTCCTGACTTTC
CASSVLAAASGANVLTF
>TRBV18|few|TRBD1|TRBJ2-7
TGTGCCAGCTCACCATTACAGGGGACCCGTTGGGAGCAGTACTTC
CASSPLQGTRWEQYF
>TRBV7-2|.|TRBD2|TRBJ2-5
TGTGCCAGCAGCTTAAGACTAGCGGGGAACTTTAGGGAGACCCAGTACTTC
CASSLRLAGNFRETQYF
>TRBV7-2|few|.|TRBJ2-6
TGTGCCAGCAATAAGCAGGCCAACTCTGGGGCCAACGTCCTGACTTTC
CASNKQANSGANVLTF
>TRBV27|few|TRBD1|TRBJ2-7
TGTGCCAGCAACAAACTGGGACAGACTACCTACGAGCAGTACTTC
CASNKLGQTTYEQYF
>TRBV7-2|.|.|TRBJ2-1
TGTGCCAGCAGCCCCCGGGGAGGAAGGTACAATGAGCAGTTCTTC
CASSPRGGRYNEQFF
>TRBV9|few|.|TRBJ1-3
TGTGCCAGCAGCGTTTCCTCGGAGGTTGGAAACACCATATATTTT
CASSVSSEVGNTIYF
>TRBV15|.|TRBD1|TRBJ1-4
TGTGCCACCCGGGACAGGGGGGTTGAAAAACTGTTTTTT
CATRDRGVEKLFF
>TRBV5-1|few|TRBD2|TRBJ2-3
TGCGCCAGCAGCACACGGCTAGCGGGAGGAGATACGCAGTATTTT
CASSTRLAGGDTQYF
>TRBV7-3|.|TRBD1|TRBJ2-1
TGTGCCAGCAGCGGAATTCAGGGGGCGGGCCACAATGAGCAGTTCTTC
CASSGIQGAGHNEQFF
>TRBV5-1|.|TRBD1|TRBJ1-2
TGCGCCAGCAACCCCTCGAACCCAGGGGGTGCTTCTAACTATGGCTACACCTTC
CASNPSNPGGASNYGYTF
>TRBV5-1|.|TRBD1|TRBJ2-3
TGCGCCAGCAGCAGGGGACAGGGTGTAACAGATACGCAGTATTTT
CASSRGQGVTDTQYF
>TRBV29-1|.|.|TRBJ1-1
TGCAGCGTTGAGGACCTATTGAACACTGAAGCTTTCTTT
CSVEDLLNTEAFF
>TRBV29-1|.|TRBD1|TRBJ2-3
TGCAGCGTTGAAGGGACAGGGTCCACAGATACGCAGTATTTT
CSVEGTGSTDTQYF
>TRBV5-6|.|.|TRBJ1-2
TGTGCCAGCAGCTTGGGGACAAGGAACTATGGCTACACCTTC
CASSLGTRNYGYTF
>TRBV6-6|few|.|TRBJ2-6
TGTGCCAGCAGCAACGAAAGGGCTGGGGCCAACGTCCTGACTTTC
CASSNERAGANVLTF
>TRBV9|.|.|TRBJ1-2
TGTGCCAGCACCGCAGAAGTAGGATTTAACTATGGCTACACCTTC
CASTAEVGFNYGYTF
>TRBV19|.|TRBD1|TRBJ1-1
TGTGCCAGTAGTATCCCGGGACAGGGCTACACTGAAGCTTTCTTT
CASSIPGQGYTEAFF
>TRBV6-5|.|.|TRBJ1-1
TGTGCCAGCAGTTACTCGAAACAGGCGGGGATAGCTTTCTTT
CASSYSKQAGIAFF
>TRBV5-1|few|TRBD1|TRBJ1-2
TGCGCCAGCAGCTCTGACAGGGACGGCTACACCTTC
CASSSDRDGYTF
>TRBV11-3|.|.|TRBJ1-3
TGTGCCAGCCGTGGGACCGCTGGAAACACCATATATTTT
CASRGTAGNTIYF
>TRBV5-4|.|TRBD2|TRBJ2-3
TGTGCCAGCAGCTTGGGACTAGCGGGGAGCTACACAGATACGCAGTATTTT
CASSLGLAGSYTDTQYF
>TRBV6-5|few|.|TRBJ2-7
TGTGCCAGCAGTTACCGGCAGGAATCTTACGAGCAGTACTTC
CASSYRQESYEQYF